This TCR beta chain was retrieved from a study of blood T cell repertoires in COVID-19. Background on the study: From the United States, Italy and Spain came samples of acute and convalescent COVID-19. In each case, the material was cDNA or gDNA derived from T cells, B-cell-depleted T cells, or PBMCs.

This clone was observed a few times. How the authors handled the data: Amplification from reference gene primers served as the basis for estimated nucleated cell counts. Assay: immunoSEQ multiplex PCR; the TCRdb copy retains only in-frame clones and omits some. Clone size and the V and J calls come from that table; the DNA yielded D and trimming. The sample yields some 350,000 clones, around 90% seen once. Germline assignment: CDR1 SGHRS and CDR2 YFSETQ. The V segment lost 2 bases and the J segment 2 bases; nucleotides outside the gene matches: 8. The CDR3 covers 16 residues. Sample: peripheral blood. The chain uses TRBV5-1 and TRBJ1-1; 8 bases align to TRBD1. The sequence came from a human donor in a cohort sampled during active COVID-19. The CDR3 is CASSLGRGQVNTEAFF. CDR3 sequence (DNA): TGCGCCAGCAGCTTAGGCAGGGGGCAGGTTAACACTGAAGCTTTCTTT.